This T cell receptor beta chain is from a study of shared clonotypes between healthy human individuals. Looking at the study overall: Three men and a couple of women, aged 18 to 49, were donors. Overall study results and limits: Compared with clonotypes that all four donors shared, non-shared clonotypes had lower generation probabilities.

This CDR3 spans 16 amino acids. Between the trimmed V and J ends, which lost 3 bases and 6 bases, there was a span of 19 bases. The germline V gene encodes CDR1 KGHSH and CDR2 LQKENI. CD45RO-negative cells were positively selected for CCR7, leaving out terminally differentiated effector memory CD45RA+ cells. A remark on this clone: No antigen is known for it.

Sequencing was performed with immunoSEQ multiplex PCR; in TCRdb, only in-frame clones are kept and a portion is missing. Seen here are about 2 million clones, roughly 95% observed once, and the top ten hold 0.85% to 1.2%. Material for sequencing was naive CD8+ T cells sorted from blood. The clonotype was recovered from a man younger than 30 in good health. The V and J genes are TRBV18 and TRBJ2-3; D assignment may be TRBD1 or TRBD2 (5 bases each). In DNA, the CDR3 is TGTGCCAGCTCACCCCGAATCGGGACCCTGCCGGATACGCAGTATTTT. Residues: CASSPRIGTLPDTQYF. The whole variable domain, remainder taken from reference TRBV18 and TRBJ2-3, is NAGVMQNPRHLVRRRGQEARLRCSPMKGHSHVYWYRQLPEEGLKFMVYLQKENIIDESGMPKERFSAEFPKEGPSILRIQQVVRGDSAAYFCASSPRIGTLPDTQYFGPGTRLTVL.